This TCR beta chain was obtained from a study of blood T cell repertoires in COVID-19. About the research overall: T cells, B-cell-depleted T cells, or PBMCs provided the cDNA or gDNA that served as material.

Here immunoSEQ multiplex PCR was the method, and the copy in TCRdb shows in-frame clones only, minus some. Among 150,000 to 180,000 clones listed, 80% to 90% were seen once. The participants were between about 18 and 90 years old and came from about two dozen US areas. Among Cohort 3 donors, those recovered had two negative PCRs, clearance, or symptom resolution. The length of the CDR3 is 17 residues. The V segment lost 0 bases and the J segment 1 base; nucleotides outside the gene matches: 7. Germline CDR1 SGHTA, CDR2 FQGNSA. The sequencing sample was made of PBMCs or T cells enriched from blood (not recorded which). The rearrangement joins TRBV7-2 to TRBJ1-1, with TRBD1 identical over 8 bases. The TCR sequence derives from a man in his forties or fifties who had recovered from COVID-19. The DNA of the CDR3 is TGTGCCAGCAGCTTAGCGCAGGGGGCCGGGGGGAACACTGAAGCTTTCTTT. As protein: CASSLAQGAGGNTEAFF.